Listed here are 31 T cell receptor beta chains from one sample, sequenced in a study of cytomegalovirus exposure and HLA in healthy donors (dated by TCRdb to 2016 to 2017). Library prep was done by the immunoSEQ multiplex PCR assay. For the multiplex PCR, a mixture combining 60 forward primers for TCR Vbeta segments and 13 reverse primers for TCR Jbeta segments was used. As stored in TCRdb, this immuneACCESS dataset retains in-frame rearrangements with V and J assigned. A fraction of the clones does not appear; measured against another copy, unresolved V genes explain less than half of the discrepancy, and the remainder lacks a known reason. Counted in this sample were about 76,000 clones; about 77% of them appeared once. The ten largest clones add up to 2% to 3% of the sample. Sequenced input: PBMCs. The receptors come from a male donor in good health and CMV-seropositive.

The chain joins TRBV28 to TRBJ2-5, with 16 bases identical to TRBD2. Per germline, CDR1 MDHEN and CDR2 SYDVKM. This CDR3 spans 16 amino acids. V was clipped by 6 bases and J by 5 bases; unmatched bases: 6. As DNA, the CDR3 is TGTGCCAGCAGAGGGACTAGCGGGAGGGCCATGGAGACCCAGTACTTC. This gives the protein CASRGTSGRAMETQYF.

The chain employs TRBV9 and TRBJ2-1, with 7 bases fitting TRBD1. V shed 2 bases and J 3 bases; nucleotides not matched to a gene: 5. The germline V gene has CDR1 SGDLS and CDR2 YYNGEE. The CDR3 has 15 amino acids. The CDR3 bases are TGTGCCAGCAGCGTCCGATCAGGGGGCTACAATGAGCAGTTCTTC. Translated, it gives CASSVRSGGYNEQFF.

V gene TRBV19 combines with J gene TRBJ2-5, with D possibly being TRBD1 (6 bases). This CDR3 is built from 12 residues. V lost 10 bases and J 5 bases, leaving 14 bases between the germline ends. Germline assignment: CDR1 LNHDA and CDR2 SQIVND (reference sequence). The DNA of the CDR3 is TGTGCCACGCGACAGGCCGGGGAGACCCAGTACTTC. This sequence encodes CATRQAGETQYF.

This clone was recorded a few times. The chain has TRBV6-5 and TRBJ1-1, with D possibly TRBD1 on 5 matching bases. This CDR3 region has 13 residues. Trimming shortened V by 7 bases and J by 3 bases, and 12 bases separated the two germline ends. CDR1 is MNHEY, CDR2 SVGAGI, per germline. CDR3 loop: CASTQGTDTEAFF. CDR3 DNA: TGTGCCAGCACCCAGGGCACGGACACTGAAGCTTTCTTT.

The V gene is TRBV5-6, the J gene TRBJ1-6; TRBD1 aligns across 9 bases. This CDR3 is built from 15 residues. J was trimmed by 7 bases and V by 0 bases; bases with no gene match: 2. Germline-derived CDR1 and CDR2 are SGHDT and YYEEEE. As DNA, the CDR3 is TGTGCCAGCAGCTTGGACAGGGGGCGGAATTCACCCCTCCACTTT. Translated: CASSLDRGRNSPLHF.

The chain uses TRBV5-1 and TRBJ2-7; TRBD1 is a possible D gene (6 bases). CDR1 is SGHRS, CDR2 YFSETQ, per germline. This CDR3 has 14 residues. Trimming removed 0 bases from V and 3 bases from J, with 10 bases in between. The CDR3, as DNA: TGCGCCAGCAGCTTGGGGACAGCAAACTACGAGCAGTACTTC. It yields the protein CASSLGTANYEQYF.

This clone was found once. The chain recombines TRBV5-1 with TRBJ1-5, with TRBD1 matching 11 bases. The germline V gene encodes CDR1 SGHRS and CDR2 YFSETQ. This CDR3 is built from 14 residues. The V and J ends lost 4 bases and 8 bases, in that order; junction bases with no gene match: 5. The CDR3 loop is CASSQSGQGEPQHF. Here the CDR3 DNA reads TGCGCCAGCAGCCAATCGGGACAGGGGGAGCCCCAGCATTTT.

The rearrangement uses TRBV7-9 and TRBJ2-5, with D possibly being TRBD1 (5 bases). Between the trimmed V and J ends, which lost 0 bases and 1 base, there was a span of 6 bases. Germline V gives CDR1 SEHNR, CDR2 FQNEAQ (reference sequence). The CDR3 covers 14 residues. Written as DNA, the CDR3 is TGTGCCAGCAGCTTAGCTGACAGCCAAGAGACCCAGTACTTC. Residues: CASSLADSQETQYF.

The chain carries TRBV5-1 and TRBJ2-3; the D gene is possibly TRBD2 (5 bases). The CDR3 extends over 13 amino acids. Trimming took off 2 bases at V and 3 bases at J, with 7 bases between the two ends. CDR1 is SGHRS and CDR2 is YFSETQ in the germline V gene. Written as DNA, the CDR3 is TGCGCCAGCAGCTTCCGCGGGACAGATACGCAGTATTTT. It is translated as CASSFRGTDTQYF.

V is TRBV5-1 and J is TRBJ2-7; TRBD1 matches 8 bases. V was clipped by 4 bases and J by 2 bases; unmatched bases: 8. Germline-derived CDR1 and CDR2 are SGHRS and YFSETQ. The CDR3 consists of 15 residues. The CDR3 DNA sequence: TGCGCCAGCAGCCCCACTCCACAGGGGGCCTACGAGCAGTACTTC. Its translation is CASSPTPQGAYEQYF.

This clone was found a few times. The chain combines TRBV7-2 with TRBJ2-7; 10 bases fit TRBD2. This CDR3 is 15 amino acids long. Trimming cost V 5 bases and J 7 bases; bases outside gene matches: 11. CDR1 is SGHTA and CDR2 is FQGNSA in the germline V gene. The CDR3 DNA follows: TGTGCCAGCAGCCCCCCCACTAGCGGGGCCTTGGAGCAGTACTTC. It encodes CASSPPTSGALEQYF.

CDR3 DNA: TGTGCCAGCAGGCCCACAGGTATTCAATTCCCCCAGCATTTT. It specifies CASRPTGIQFPQHF. This chain links TRBV27 with TRBJ1-5, with a weak D call TRBD1 (5 bases). This CDR3 region has 14 residues. The V end was cut by 6 bases, the J end by 10 bases, with 19 bases between. The V gene's germline CDR1 is MNHEY and CDR2 SMNVEV (reference sequence).

The rearrangement links TRBV19 to TRBJ2-7, with 11 nucleotides matching TRBD2. Trimming took 6 bases from V and 7 from J; bases not matched to a gene: 11. CDR1 is LNHDA, CDR2 SQIVND, per germline (reference sequence). CDR3 length: 15 amino acids. As DNA, the CDR3 is TGTGCCAGTAGCCGGGTTAGCGGGAGGGCTGAGGAGCAGTACTTC. Translated: CASSRVSGRAEEQYF.

The J gene is TRBJ2-2, the V gene TRBV6-1; TRBD2 is a possible D gene (5 bases). Germline V gene lookup returns CDR1 MNHNS and CDR2 SASEGT. This CDR3 has 13 amino acids. V dropped 5 bases and J dropped 6 bases, with 10 bases sitting between them. CDR3 region: CASSLGVAGELFF. The CDR3 nucleotides are TGTGCCAGCAGTCTCGGGGTGGCCGGGGAGCTGTTTTTT.

V gene TRBV5-4 combines with J gene TRBJ2-7; D is undetermined. Germline V gene data show CDR1 as SGHNT and CDR2 as YYREEE (reference sequence). This CDR3 has 12 amino acids. Trimming stripped 2 bases from V and 3 bases from J, with 6 bases between. DNA of the CDR3: TGTGCCAGCAGCTTTTCAGGCTACGAGCAGTACTTC. Its protein product is CASSFSGYEQYF.

V gene TRBV6-5 combines with J gene TRBJ2-1; D may be TRBD2 (6 bases). The germline V gene has CDR1 MNHEY and CDR2 SVGAGI. The V end lost 6 bases, the J end lost 16 bases, and 19 bases lay between the germline ends. This CDR3 is 12 amino acids long. The CDR3, as DNA: TGTGCCAGCAGAAGCCCCACAGGAGGGCTTTTCTTC. Translated: CASRSPTGGLFF.

This sequence joins TRBV28 and TRBJ1-2; D unresolved. Deletions cut 6 bases from V and 1 base from J, with 9 bases between. CDR1 and CDR2 from the germline V gene are MDHEN and SYDVKM. CDR3 length: 13 residues. CDR3 region: CASSLDINYGYTF. The CDR3 DNA follows: TGTGCCAGCAGCCTAGATATTAACTATGGCTACACCTTC.

The chain joins TRBV5-1 to TRBJ2-5; maybe TRBD2 (6 bases). CDR1 SGHRS and CDR2 YFSETQ come from the germline V gene. This CDR3 has 16 residues. Trimming left V 4 bases short and J 5 bases short, with 21 bases between. The CDR3 nucleotides are TGCGCCAGCAGCCCCAACGGAGGGGCCCCGAGTGAGACCCAGTACTTC. As protein: CASSPNGGAPSETQYF.

Regarding this clone: One end of the junction fails to match germline, which may point to a read error. The chain has TRBV14 and TRBJ1-5; 7 nucleotides align to TRBD1. The length of the CDR3 is 11 residues. CDR1 and CDR2 (germline): SGHDN, FVKESK. The CDR3 nucleotides are TGTGCCAGCAGCCAAAACAGGGGTACCTTTTTT. Protein sequence: CASSQNRGTFF. The complete variable domain, with remaining parts taken from reference TRBV14 and TRBJ1-5, reads EAGVTQFPSHSVIEKGQTVTLRCDPISGHDNLYWYRRVMGKEIKFLLHFVKESKQDESGMPNNRFLAERTGGTYSTLKVQPAELEDSGVYFCASSQNRGTFFGDGTRLSIL.

The V call is TRBV6-5, the J call TRBJ2-3; the D gene is possibly TRBD2 (5 bases). V dropped 2 bases and J dropped 3 bases, with 12 bases sitting between them. CDR3 length: 15 amino acids. Germline CDR1 MNHEY, CDR2 SVGAGI. Here the CDR3 DNA reads TGTGCCAGCAGTTACGATGGTAGCGTAACAGATACGCAGTATTTT. Residues: CASSYDGSVTDTQYF.

V usage is TRBV5-1 and J usage is TRBJ2-1; tentatively, D is TRBD2 (5 bases). In germline, CDR1 is SGHRS, CDR2 YFSETQ. The CDR3 sequence is 15 residues long. V lost 4 bases to trimming and J lost 1 base, with 12 bases between them. CDR3 DNA: TGCGCCAGCAGCCACACTAGGAGGTCCTACAATGAGCAGTTCTTC. Amino acids: CASSHTRRSYNEQFF.

This clone was picked up one time. The rearrangement joins TRBV5-6 to TRBJ2-5; 9 bases align to TRBD1. Trimming took 5 bases from V and 7 from J; bases not matched to a gene: 6. CDR1 is SGHDT, CDR2 YYEEEE, per germline. This CDR3 has 13 residues. Here the CDR3 reads CASRWTGVGTQYF. CDR3 nucleotides: TGTGCCAGCAGATGGACAGGGGTCGGGACCCAGTACTTC. The full variable domain, with the rest looked up from reference TRBV5-6 and TRBJ2-5, is DAGVTQSPTHLIKTRGQQVTLRCSPKSGHDTVSWYQQALGQGPQFIFQYYEEEERQRGNFPDRFSGHQFPNYSSELNVNALLLGDSALYLCASRWTGVGTQYFGPGTRLLVL.

The gene calls are TRBV6-5 and TRBJ2-7; weak D call: TRBD1 (9 bases). V lost 5 bases and J 6 bases, leaving 17 bases between the germline ends. CDR3 length equals 14 residues. The germline CDR1 and CDR2 sequences are MNHEY and SVGAGI. The CDR3 protein is CASSSGGQGFEQYF. Here the CDR3 DNA reads TGTGCCAGCAGTAGCGGGGGACAGGGTTTCGAGCAGTACTTC.

The chain combines TRBV19 with TRBJ2-2, with TRBD2 matching 13 bases. Germline V gives CDR1 LNHDA, CDR2 SQIVND (reference sequence). This CDR3 contains 14 residues. V was clipped by 11 bases and J by 4 bases; unmatched bases: 4. The chain's CDR3 is CAGRTSGSTGELFF. In nucleotides, the CDR3 is TGTGCCGGAAGGACTAGCGGGAGCACCGGGGAGCTGTTTTTT. Supplemented by reference TRBV19 and TRBJ2-2, the full variable domain reads DGGITQSPKYLFRKEGQNVTLSCEQNLNHDAMYWYRQDPGQGLRLIYYSQIVNDFQKGDIAEGYSVSREKKESFPLTVTSAQKNPTAFYLCAGRTSGSTGELFFGEGSRLTVL.

The rearrangement uses TRBV27 and TRBJ1-2; 7 bases line up with TRBD1. The germline CDR1 and CDR2 sequences are MNHEY and SMNVEV (reference sequence). This CDR3 spans 15 amino acids. V trimming: 6 bases; J trimming: 0 bases; junction bases outside the gene matches: 7. CDR3 nucleotide sequence: TGTGCCAGCAGACTAACCGGGACAGCTAACTATGGCTACACCTTC. Its protein product is CASRLTGTANYGYTF.

This clone appeared a few times. V gene TRBV5-1 combines with J gene TRBJ1-1, with a tentative D call TRBD1 (6 bases). CDR1 and CDR2 from the germline V gene are SGHRS and YFSETQ. This CDR3 comprises 14 residues. The V and J ends lost 1 base and 1 base respectively, with 8 bases between them. The CDR3 sequence is CASSLTGWNTEAFF. DNA of the CDR3: TGCGCCAGCAGCTTGACAGGGTGGAACACTGAAGCTTTCTTT.

This clone was recorded only once. J is TRBJ1-1 and V is TRBV5-1; D may be TRBD1 (5 bases). V dropped 4 bases and J dropped 2 bases, with 18 bases sitting between them. Looked up from germline, CDR1 is SGHRS and CDR2 is YFSETQ. The CDR3 extends over 16 amino acids. The CDR3 nucleotides read TGCGCCAGCAGCCTGGGGCAGGGAATCCCAAACACTGAAGCTTTCTTT. Its protein product is CASSLGQGIPNTEAFF.

This chain joins TRBV6-6 and TRBJ1-1; the D is unclear. Germline V gives CDR1 MNHNY, CDR2 SVGAGI (reference sequence). Trimming stripped 2 bases from V and 2 bases from J, with 12 bases between. The CDR3 consists of 15 residues. CDR3 sequence: CASSYGGLTNTEAFF. CDR3 DNA sequence: TGTGCCAGCAGTTACGGAGGGCTCACAAACACTGAAGCTTTCTTT.

The V and J genes are TRBV4-2 and TRBJ1-2, with 7 bases lining up with TRBD1. CDR1 and CDR2 from the germline V gene are LGHNA and YNFKEQ. CDR3 length equals 16 residues. Trimming took 0 bases from V and 5 from J; bases not matched to a gene: 9. CDR3 amino acids: CASSQETSGTEYGYTF. DNA of the CDR3: TGTGCCAGCAGCCAAGAGACCTCGGGGACAGAGTATGGCTACACCTTC.

This chain uses TRBV7-9 with TRBJ1-1; D is undetermined. The CDR3 runs to 16 residues. Germline V lookup: CDR1 SEHNR, CDR2 FQNEAQ (reference sequence). V was pared by 3 bases and J by 2 bases, with 16 bases between. In DNA, the CDR3 is TGTGCCAGCAGCTTTCTTTCAGCGAGGCAAAACACTGAAGCTTTCTTT. It translates to CASSFLSARQNTEAFF.

This clone was seen a single time. The chain joins TRBV6-1 to TRBJ2-5; D possibly corresponds to TRBD1 (6 bases). Looked up from germline, CDR1 is MNHNS and CDR2 is SASEGT. V lost 4 bases and J 1 base, leaving 7 bases between the germline ends. The CDR3 consists of 13 residues. CDR3 residues: CASSGQVQETQYF. In DNA form, the CDR3 reads TGTGCCAGCAGTGGACAGGTCCAAGAGACCCAGTACTTC.